One and the same sample provided the 5 T cell receptor beta chains below, sequenced in a study of cytomegalovirus exposure and HLA in healthy donors. A multiplex PCR was run with 60 Vbeta primers and 13 Jbeta primers. The method was immunoSEQ multiplex PCR; TCRdb's version includes in-frame clones alone and lacks a portion of them. The sample holds 120,000 to 150,000 clones, around three quarters seen once. The specimen sequenced was PBMCs. The receptors here all came from a woman aged 40 to 50 in good health and CMV-seropositive.

The rearrangement links TRBV6-1 to TRBJ2-5; TRBD2 aligns across 16 bases. There are 17 residues in the CDR3. The junction had 1 base not matched to a gene; V was cut back by 0 bases and J by 3 bases. Germline CDR1 reads MNHNS; CDR2 reads SASEGT. This chain's CDR3 is CASSEAGLAGGKETQYF. The CDR3 DNA sequence: TGTGCCAGCAGTGAAGCGGGACTAGCGGGGGGGAAAGAGACCCAGTACTTC.

V gene TRBV7-9 combines with J gene TRBJ1-1; D gene unclear. The germline CDR1 and CDR2 sequences are SEHNR and FQNEAQ (reference sequence). This CDR3 is 14 amino acids long. V lost 5 bases to trimming and J lost 1 base, with 11 bases between them. CDR3 DNA: TGTGCCAGCAGCCAGCAGGCCGCGAACACTGAAGCTTTCTTT. Its protein is CASSQQAANTEAFF.

The J gene is TRBJ1-1, the V gene TRBV27; TRBD1 matches 7 bases. The CDR3 is made up of 13 amino acids. Germline lookup yields CDR1 MNHEY and CDR2 SMNVEV (reference sequence). V lost 4 bases, J lost 10 bases, and 9 bases stayed unmatched. CDR3 residues: CASSSLPEGAAFF. CDR3 DNA: TGTGCCAGCAGTTCCCTACCCGAGGGGGCAGCTTTCTTT.

The chain links TRBV5-1 to TRBJ1-1, with 9 nucleotides matching TRBD1. CDR1 and CDR2 (germline): SGHRS, YFSETQ. V lost 3 bases to trimming and J lost 1 base; unmatched junction nucleotides: 7. CDR3 length: 16 residues. CDR3 protein: CASSWDGQGPNTEAFF. In DNA form, the CDR3 reads TGCGCCAGCAGCTGGGACGGACAGGGGCCGAACACTGAAGCTTTCTTT.

The rearrangement uses TRBV30 and TRBJ2-7; possible D gene TRBD1, 5 bases. This CDR3 region has 13 residues. V was pared by 1 base and J by 2 bases, with 9 bases between. Germline V lookup: CDR1 GTSNPN, CDR2 SVGIG (reference sequence). DNA for the CDR3: TGTGCCTGGAGTGGGGGCCGACCCTACGAGCAGTACTTC. This codes for CAWSGGRPYEQYF.